This is a list of T cell receptor beta chains from one sample in a study of metastatic and nonmetastatic thyroid tumors. TCRdb ran MiXCR on the PCR reads. In the table there are 8,000 to 10,000 clones, roughly 35% of which are singletons. Sequences were obtained from tumor tissue. These receptors originate from a female donor with papillary thyroid cancer or a benign thyroid nodule (not recorded which). Some clones in this sample may be carry-over from other donors' samples. Each CDR3 is given with its conserved first and last residue. Each record gives: clone size, D gene, V gene, CDR3 protein. A D gene is named only where the DNA matches it firmly. Clone size is stated in some rows and not others, as once, few, many or a class when expanded.

few,TRBD2,TRBV6-1,CASRPPVASGRTHF
-,TRBD2,TRBV20-1,CSASTSGRADRSSYEQYF
-,-,TRBV6-1,CASSGLQGFQPQHF
large,TRBD2,TRBV29-1,CSAGEGSNTGELFF
-,TRBD1,TRBV28,CASSLKFATQGAVKKYYGYTF
medium-sized,-,TRBV5-1,CASSPGGNTIYF
medium-sized,-,TRBV19,CASRQGPEAFF
few,-,TRBV6-5,CASSYGGYGEQYF
many,-,TRBV20-1,CSARGLGPNTGELFF
few,-,TRBV6-4,CASSYGQPVEQYF
-,-,TRBV24-1,CATSDPDRFHGYTF
-,TRBD1,TRBV7-2,CASSLVGTEVLEQYF
-,-,TRBV5-6,CASSLVEGVANYGYTF
-,-,TRBV11-3,CASSLDRRVSSYEQYF
many,TRBD2,TRBV5-5,CASSLGLGVVAGGLDNEQFF
-,TRBD1,TRBV11-2,CASSLFLGQVTYEQYF
medium-sized,TRBD1,TRBV28,CASSSGQGGTEAFF
-,TRBD1,TRBV19,CASSIGYRGYETQYF
few,-,TRBV27,CASGQWAEQYF
few,-,TRBV19,CASRNRSNEKLFF
medium-sized,-,TRBV3-1,CASGSVYEQYF
-,-,TRBV6-1,CASSASSYEQYF
-,-,TRBV19,CASRPLGLTSTGELFF
-,TRBD1,TRBV5-5,CASSPRQGAISYEQYF
once,TRBD1,TRBV7-2,CASSPRQGYYGYTF
-,TRBD2,TRBV11-1,CASRSGTGTSGNYNEQFF
few,-,TRBV25-1,CASPMGSNQPQHF
few,-,TRBV6-1,CASSEGGTGDGYTF
medium-sized,TRBD2,TRBV7-7,CASSFGLAGHEQFF
few,-,TRBV6-6,CASSYSAGWNEQFF
-,TRBD2,TRBV30,CAWSGLADFYEQYF
-,TRBD2,TRBV5-1,CASSGTSSTGELFF
few,-,TRBV20-1,CSARGTARLGYGYTF
-,TRBD1,TRBV3-1,CASRAAGGSYSPLHF
few,-,TRBV6-1,CASSRFPGDDYEQYF
few,-,TRBV20-1,CSAPPPGTPGELFF
few,-,TRBV12-3/TRBV12-4,CASSFGVAGNTIYF
-,TRBD1,TRBV7-2,CASSRQGAGGELFF
few,-,TRBV6-1,CASSDDRYEQYF
-,-,TRBV5-1,CASSLAGSYEQYF
few,TRBD2,TRBV27,CASSLTLAGFREQYF
-,-,TRBV11-3,CASSSRAESTGELFF
few,-,TRBV5-1,CASSLARHTGELFF
-,-,TRBV11-2,CASSHWDLTDTQYF